This TCR beta chain was sequenced for a study of T cells in Graves' hyperthyroidism and ophthalmopathy. This clonotype was seen a handful of times. What it recognizes is unknown. Regarding the study as a whole: In the blood, most expanded thyroid clonotypes above 0.001 appeared as well. Model predictions of ophthalmopathy came a median around 6.5 months before onset. Ophthalmopathy was separated from stable hyperthyroidism by a 13 V-J model.

Every diagnosis used clinical symptoms, serum thyroxine and TRAb, thyroid ultrasound and orbital computed tomography. There were TCR beta CDR3 regions amplified from RNA transcripts. When the TCR CDR3 underwent first-round RT-PCR, the HTBI primer set was used. MiXCR, applied by TCRdb to the multiplex PCR reads, yields one record per CDR3 protein. The sample yields 650,000 to 800,000 distinct CDR3 sequences, approximately 42% seen once. This sequence originates from an adult man with Graves' disease, either hyperthyroidism or ophthalmopathy (not recorded which). Input material: peripheral blood or thyroid tissue (not recorded which).

CDR3 sequence: CASSPTKTAHHGYTF. The CDR3 DNA reads TGTGCCAGCAGCCCGACGAAGACAGCTCATCATGGCTACACCTTC. The genes are TRBV7-9 and TRBJ1-2; perhaps TRBD1 as D (5 bases). V lost 5 bases, J lost 6 bases, and 19 bases lay in between. The CDR3 extends over 15 amino acids. Germline V gene lookup returns CDR1 SEHNR and CDR2 FQNEAQ (reference sequence).